Listed here are 7 T cell receptor beta chains from one sample, sequenced in a study of patients and donors after allogeneic stem cell transplantation. TCRdb re-called the RT-PCR reads with MiXCR, one entry per CDR3 protein. The sample contains 390,000 or so distinct CDR3 sequences, approximately 16% of which appear only once. Specimen: blood, either unsorted or a sorted T cell fraction (not recorded which). The receptors come from a human donor who was either an allogeneic HSCT recipient or a stem cell or donor lymphocyte infusion donor (not recorded which). It is not recorded whose cells these are; they may come from a transplant donor.

The V call is TRBV5-1, the J call TRBJ1-2; no clear D. V was cut by 0 bases and J by 1 base, with 13 bases left in between. CDR3 size: 16 residues. From germline, CDR1 is SGHRS and CDR2 YFSETQ. CDR3 DNA sequence: TGCGCCAGCAGCTTGGTTCAGCACAATATTAACTATGGCTACACCTTC. This codes for CASSLVQHNINYGYTF.

The CDR3 DNA sequence: TGTGCCAGCTCACCTAAGATTCGAGGCACAGATACGCAGTATTTT. Protein sequence: CASSPKIRGTDTQYF. The chain joins TRBV18 to TRBJ2-3; D gene ambiguous. Germline loops: CDR1 KGHSH, CDR2 LQKENI. This CDR3 is built from 15 residues. V dropped 3 bases and J dropped 1 base, with 11 bases sitting between them.

The chain links TRBV7-3 to TRBJ2-3; 8 bases agree with TRBD2. In germline, CDR1 is SGHTA, CDR2 FQGTGA. V was pared by 1 base and J by 4 bases, with 7 bases of the junction left unmatched. CDR3 length: 16 amino acids. The CDR3 protein is CASSLRFPGGADTQYF. Written as DNA, the CDR3 is TGTGCCAGCAGCTTAAGGTTCCCGGGGGGGGCAGATACGCAGTATTTT. The full variable domain, completed using reference TRBV7-3 and TRBJ2-3, is GAGVSQTPSNKVTEKGKYVELRCDPISGHTALYWYRQSLGQGPEFLIYFQGTGAADDSGLPNDRFFAVRPEGSVSTLKIQRTERGDSAVYLCASSLRFPGGADTQYFGPGTRLTVL.

A few counts support this clonotype. The CDR3 loop is CASSLGGQGRETQYF. In nucleotides, the CDR3 is TGCGCCAGCAGCTTGGGAGGACAGGGGAGAGAGACCCAGTACTTC. The chain combines TRBV5-1 with TRBJ2-5; TRBD1 matches 9 bases. The CDR3 has 15 amino acids. V lost 0 bases to trimming and J lost 4 bases; unmatched junction nucleotides: 4. Germline loops: CDR1 SGHRS, CDR2 YFSETQ.

This clonotype was counted a few times. The chain links TRBV3-1 to TRBJ2-1, with TRBD2 as a possible D gene (6 bases). Per the germline V gene, CDR1 is LGHDT and CDR2 is YNNKEL (reference sequence). CDR3 size: 15 residues. V lost 4 bases to trimming and J lost 9 bases, with 19 bases between them. The CDR3 DNA reads TGTGCCAGCAGCCTGCGACTAGGGGATCATACTGAGCAGTTCTTC. This encodes CASSLRLGDHTEQFF.

This rearrangement joins TRBV10-3 to TRBJ2-7, with D perhaps TRBD1 or TRBD2 (6 bases each). This CDR3 contains 15 residues. Trimming cost V 8 bases and J 0 bases, with 17 bases left between them. Germline V gene sequence: CDR1 ENHRY, CDR2 SYGVKD. The CDR3 sequence is CAIARGARNSYEQYF. CDR3 bases: TGTGCCATCGCAAGGGGGGCGCGCAACTCCTACGAGCAGTACTTC.

The J gene is TRBJ2-4, the V gene TRBV10-3; 8 positions match TRBD1. V trimming: 7 bases; J trimming: 8 bases; junction bases outside the gene matches: 7. This CDR3 is built from 13 residues. Germline CDR1 ENHRY, CDR2 SYGVKD. The CDR3 spells CAIKPDRVDIQYF. CDR3 sequence (DNA): TGTGCCATCAAACCGGACAGGGTTGACATTCAGTACTTC.